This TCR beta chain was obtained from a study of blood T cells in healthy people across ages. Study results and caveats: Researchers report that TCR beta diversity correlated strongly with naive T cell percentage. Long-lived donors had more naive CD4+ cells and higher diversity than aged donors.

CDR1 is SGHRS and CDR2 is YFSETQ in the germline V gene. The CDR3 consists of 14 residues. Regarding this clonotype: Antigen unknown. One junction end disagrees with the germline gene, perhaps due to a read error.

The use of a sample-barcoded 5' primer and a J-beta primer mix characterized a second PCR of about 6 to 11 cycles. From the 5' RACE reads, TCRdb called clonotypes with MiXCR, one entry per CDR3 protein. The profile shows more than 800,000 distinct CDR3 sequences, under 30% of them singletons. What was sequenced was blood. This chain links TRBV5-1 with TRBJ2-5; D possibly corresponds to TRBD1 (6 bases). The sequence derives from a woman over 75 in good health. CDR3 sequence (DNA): TGCGTCAGCAGCTTAGGGGGAATCCAAGAGACCCAGTACTTC. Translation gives CVSSLGGIQETQYF.